This TCR beta chain is drawn from a study of Graves' ophthalmopathy and Graves' hyperthyroidism. Whole-study context: There was a collection of peripheral blood at initial diagnosis, before any treatment.

Clinical symptoms, serum thyroxine, TRAb, thyroid ultrasound and orbital computed tomography were relied on for diagnosis. CDR3 length equals 15 residues. Germline V CDR1 and CDR2: DFQATT, SNEGSKA (reference sequence). V was clipped by 3 bases and J by 3 bases, with 15 bases between them. Study-wide results and caveats: Forecasting of ophthalmopathy progression by the model achieved approximately 70% sensitivity and around 77% specificity.

This clonotype was seen at least ten times. The antigen is not known. Amplified material comprised TCR beta CDR3 regions derived from RNA transcripts. Second-round multiplex PCR came after first-round RT-PCR with HTBI primers. TCRdb reprocessed the multiplex PCR reads with MiXCR, giving one entry per CDR3 protein. The table has a few hundred thousand distinct CDR3 sequences, 15% to 20% seen once; the top ten hold 2.4%. The sequence came from an adult woman with stable Graves' hyperthyroidism. This chain links TRBV20-1 with TRBJ1-5; D may be TRBD1 (5 bases). Sequencing was done on a sample of peripheral blood. DNA for the CDR3: TGCAGTGCTAGGGAGCCCTACAGGAACAATCAGCCCCAGCATTTT. Encoded protein: CSAREPYRNNQPQHF.